The clone carrying this TCR beta chain has just a few counts. What it binds is not known. The study ran its PCR with 60 Vbeta and 13 Jbeta primers. Libraries were prepared by immunoSEQ multiplex PCR; TCRdb keeps only in-frame clonotypes and omits some of them. The table lists under 250,000 clones, around 80% of them singletons. This entry is derived from a study of cytomegalovirus exposure and HLA in healthy donors. Overall study context: In a previous analysis, around 120 million unique TCR beta sequences were found from 150 million to 200 million T cells.

Regarding the study as a whole: The records held CMV serostatus as the only immune exposure information. V segments that were indistinguishable, TRBV6-2 and TRBV6-3 among them, were omitted from analysis.

V lost 0 bases to trimming and J lost 4 bases, with 10 bases between them. The CDR3 spans 15 residues. Germline V gene lookup returns CDR1 LGHNA and CDR2 YNFKEQ. The sequencing sample was made of PBMCs. The TCR sequence derives from a woman aged 25-40 years in good health and CMV-seropositive. This rearrangement joins TRBV4-2 to TRBJ1-5; D perhaps matches TRBD1 (5 bases). The CDR3 spells CASSQDGQGNQPQHF. The CDR3 DNA sequence: TGTGCCAGCAGCCAAGATGGTCAGGGTAATCAGCCCCAGCATTTT.